This entry features one T cell receptor beta chain sequence. No cognate antigen has been identified for it. No quality values exist for individual bases; no much larger clone is one base distant. The donors were healthy, HIV-negative adults who had no recently reported acute infections or vaccinations. All donors were Caucasian adults living in Nashville, Tennessee, USA. CD8 memory samples were composed of magnetically selected CD45RO+ cells combined with CCR7-negative CD45RA+ effector memory (TemRA) cells. After blood collection by leukapheresis, PBMCs were isolated using Ficoll-Histopaque density gradient centrifugation and then cryopreserved in the vapor phase of liquid nitrogen. Purity and quantity of every magnetically sorted T cell population were checked by analytical flow cytometry. Genomic DNA was isolated from every sorted fraction and measured by UV absorbance on a Nanodrop 2000c. Measured from the cysteine to the phenylalanine, the CDR3 is 16 residues long. Of all the DNA, just the CDR3 is kept, 48 bases in frame from base 1. The germline V gene specifies SNHLY as CDR1 and FYNNEI as CDR2. V gives up 8 bases and J gives up 0 bases, and the segment between their germline ends measures 19 bases.

The data belong to a study of shared clonotypes between healthy human individuals (dated by TCRdb to 2018 to 2021). Describing the broader study: The cohort comprised a couple of women and a few men aged 18 to 49 years. To estimate repertoire size and how much clonotype sharing occurs between individuals, the study deeply sequenced the blood TCR repertoires of five healthy adults. To increase sequencing depth and limit assay-specific biases, different laboratories used diverse techniques to prepare libraries and sequence TCR repertoires. Leukapheresis yielded between about 0.85 and 10 billion PBMCs per donor. Per donor, three plates each were used for CD4 naive and CD4 memory, two for CD8 naive, and one for CD8 memory.

What the study reported, not specific to this receptor: Pairwise subsampling indicated that sequencing depth was expected to affect the degree of clonotype sharing among donors. Only blood was sampled, and tissue TCR repertoires likely differ from those in blood. Because the study included a small number of donors, the genetic and exposure-history diversity represented was limited. Approximately 5% of naive CD4, 3.5% of naive CD8, around 2.3% of memory CD4, and around 0.4% of memory CD8 clonotypes were shared across a few donors. Higher generation probabilities were observed for clonotypes shared by all four sorted-subset donors than for non-shared clonotypes. Incomplete sequencing was indicated by rarefaction of sorted-subset datasets, despite the large sequencing depth. Naive subsets generally had larger estimated clonotype richness than memory subsets did.

Using the deep immunoSEQ assay, multiplex PCR amplified TCR CDR3 regions from genomic DNA. Extracted genomic DNA from each cell subset was spread evenly across all wells of several immunoSEQ 96-well plates, with each plate serving as a replicate. For sorted subsets, around 200 ng genomic DNA, equal to about 30,000 T cell genomes, was loaded into each replicate PCR. Purified libraries were measured with a Qubit 3.0 fluorometer, size-checked on a Bioanalyzer 2100, and measured again with the KAPA Library Quantification kit. Each immunoSEQ 96-well plate was sequenced on its own single-read 150-cycle Illumina NextSeq 550 flow cell. The source study handled its data this way. Because the immunoSEQ output held only junctional sequences and lacked quality scores, the filtering could not match the filtering applied to full-length reads. Sequences were annotated with PyIR, a Python wrapper for IgBLAST v1.9, using IMGT germline references to assign V/J genes and CDR3. Reads were removed for weak V/J assignments (E-value above 1e-6), missing CDR3, stop codons, out-of-frame junctions, or ambiguous translated residues. V3J clonotypes were defined by identical inferred V gene, J gene, and CDR3 amino acid sequence. Percentage overlap between repertoires was calculated by dividing the number of shared unique clonotypes by the size of the smaller repertoire. RTK rarefaction, the Chao1 estimator, and Recon v2.1 estimates of unobserved clonotypes were used to assess repertoire richness. Generation probabilities for all TCRbeta clonotypes obtained by the gDNA method from several donors were computed using OLGA. TCRdb stores this immuneACCESS table with in-frame sequences only. Part of the clones is absent; in the studies checked, under half of the shortfall reflects unresolved V genes, and no reason is known for the rest. That table supplies the V and J calls and clone size; D and trimming were determined from the DNA. This sample holds about 380,000 clones; approximately 97% were observed only once. The top ten clones comprise less than 0.35% of the sample.

The receptor's source is a man aged 25 to 45 in good health. Rearrangement joined TRBV2 to TRBJ2-5, with the D gene call left open. The sequenced sample consisted of memory CD8+ T cells sorted from blood. Reading the label with the study, this specimen's cell subset or site is: CD45RO+ cells pooled with CCR7-negative TemRA cells. The DNA is TGTGCCAGCTGGACCCCCCGAAGGTCCTACCAAGAGACCCAGTACTTC. Translated, this is CASWTPRRSYQETQYF.